This TCR beta chain came from a study of T cell responses to AZD1222 COVID-19 vaccine (dated by TCRdb to 2020 to 2022). Some background on the complete study: AZD1222 recipients given second doses at about 4 weeks or at about 12 weeks were pooled, since spike-specific TCR depth and breadth were not found to differ between the two schedules. TCR sequencing covered 230 or so trial participants: 200 to 220 given two doses of AZD1222 and about 26 given two doses of MenACWY control vaccine. Trial participants were enrolled into age subgroups of 18-55, 56-69 and 70-plus years, which contained roughly 140, 27 and 60 TCR-sequenced participants, respectively. Results the study describes overall, beyond this receptor: No day 14 peak-response samples were available, so repertoires were characterized only after the peak T cell response. The 56-69-year group was small, and its depth increase did not reach significance, likely because of low power. Spike-specific TCR breadth and depth rose significantly after two AZD1222 doses compared with day 0 and with MenACWY recipients. The whole spike protein was spanned by vaccine-associated CD4 TCRs, and dominant responses were seen in regions 160-218 and 743-854. Reportedly, close to half of the unique spike-specific TCRs recognized epitopes lying outside the regions that are mutated in the B.1.351 and B.1.1.7 variants. Most participants were white British and females outnumbered males, and the authors suggested that clonal diversity may have been underestimated. Conclusions about previously exposed vaccinees are limited because only six or seven AZD1222 recipients were SARS-CoV-2 seropositive at baseline.

This sample's time point label indicates: baseline before first vaccination. Vaccinee samples were obtained from the UK trials COV001 and COV002, which included a single-blind randomized controlled phase 2/3 trial of AZD1222 (ChAdOx1 nCoV-19) in healthy adults. For TCRbeta chain sequencing, PBMC samples from trial participants were taken at day 0 and at day 28 after the second dose. A note on this clone: What antigen it recognizes has not been identified. No much larger clonotype is one base removed from it; base qualities were not supplied.

The CDR3 regions of human TCRbeta chains were subjected to immunosequencing. The original methods were these. Repertoire TCRs were checked for matches against a reference library of SARS-CoV-2-specific TCRs that had been generated using the MIRA antigen-specificity platform. Breadth was defined as the fraction of unique TCRs that were SARS-CoV-2-associated. Depth was defined as the fraction of total T cells that were SARS-CoV-2-associated. Each spike-specific TCR was assigned to its reactive spike region and to a CD4 or CD8 class using the MIRA data. Log10-transformed breadth and depth values were compared by one-way ANOVA with Sidak's multiple comparisons tests. What TCRdb holds here is the immuneACCESS table cut down to in-frame rearrangements. Part of the clones is not present; checked against another copy, under half of the missing clones reflect an unresolved V gene, and the others are unexplained. V and J calls and clone size come straight from that table; D and trimming were deduced from the DNA. A total of 95,000 to 150,000 clones appear in this sample, over 75% of them only once. The ten largest clones represent more than 2.5% of the sample.

Sequences LNHDA (CDR1) and SQIVND (CDR2) are obtained from the germline V gene (reference sequence). Trimming costs V 5 bases and J 7 bases, and their ends lie 11 bases apart. Taken from cysteine to phenylalanine, the CDR3 has 12 residues. The only DNA kept is the CDR3, 36 bases in frame from the first base. The V and J segments used are TRBV19 and TRBJ1-1, with a weak D call of TRBD1 (5 bases match). The sample was peripheral blood, taken on day 0 of AZD1222 vaccination. This clonotype was obtained from an adult in good health. The CDR3 in this case is CASSPGGIEAFF. The sequence in DNA is TGTGCCAGTAGTCCCGGGGGGATTGAAGCTTTCTTT.